The present TCR beta chain was sequenced within a study of T-cell memory formation after mild COVID-19 (dated by TCRdb to 2020 to 2022). In terms of the full investigation: TCR sequence clusters from the two donors were largely donor specific. Longitudinal TCRalpha and TCRbeta repertoire sequencing tracked T-cell clones expanding and contracting after mild COVID-19 in a couple of donors. The cohort comprised two young, previously healthy adult volunteers, one female and one male.

Ficoll-Paque density gradient centrifugation was used to isolate PBMCs. From cysteine to phenylalanine, the CDR3 is 14 amino acids long. Left in the record is the CDR3 DNA by itself, 42 bases read in frame from the first base. According to the germline V gene (reference sequence), CDR1 reads GTSNPN and CDR2 reads SVGIG. V is pared back by 3 bases and J by 6 bases, with 17 bases lying between the germline termini. There are a few counts of this clonotype. The antigen it recognizes is unknown. It has no much larger one-base neighbor in the sample; base qualities were not kept. General findings and caveats noted by the study authors: Whether the second-wave clones peaking on day 37 were SARS-CoV-2 specific was not confirmed. Contracting CD4+ clones turned up mainly in the CM and EM memory subsets, whereas EMRA was where CD8+ clones were enriched. The study included only a couple of mild cases, and larger cohorts that include severe cases with pre-infection samples were judged to be necessary. Some responding clones were detected in pre-infection memory, which suggested that pre-existing cross-reactive memory T cells had joined the SARS-CoV-2 response. Balanced CD4/CD8 phenotypes were observed for clones contracting from day 15 to 85, whereas a bias towards CD4+ was observed for a second wave of clones expanding from day 15 to 37.

Data came from an Illumina NovaSeq 6000. cDNA libraries for TCRalpha and TCRbeta were prepared by 5'RACE using constant-segment primers, with sample barcodes and unique molecular identifiers added. RNA was extracted from every sample with Trizol reagent. Amplification of the libraries took two PCR steps, and the second step added a second sample barcode plus Illumina TruSeq adapters. Sequencing of the libraries was done on an Illumina NovaSeq, producing 2 x 150 bp paired-end reads. In the authors' own workflow: Demultiplexing of reads and collapsing into UMI-guided consensus sequences were performed with migec v1.2.7. Using mixcr v2.1.11, UMI consensuses were aligned to TRA and TRB V and J templates and then assembled into clonotypes. A clonotype was counted as expanded or contracted only if both edgeR and NoisET called the change significant, with noise models trained on biological replicates. For edgeR calls, a false discovery rate-adjusted p below 0.01 and a log2 fold-change threshold of 1 were applied. PCA with hierarchical clustering of max-normalized trajectories of the 1000 most abundant clonotypes was used as exploratory dynamics analysis. Separately sequenced CD4+ and CD8+ repertoires were used to assign the CD4 or CD8 phenotype of responding clones. The public reads were reprocessed in TCRdb via fastp at Q25 and MiXCR, keeping in-frame beta chains. All rows with the same CDR3 protein become a single entry with the most common DNA and genes. The V and J calls and clone size come from TCRdb's table, not from the authors' own analysis. A total of 360,000 or so distinct CDR3 sequences appear in this sample, 25% to 30% of them only once. In total, the top ten clones hold 13% of the sample.

The source of this sequence is an adult woman who had mild COVID-19 (a few samples of this study predate the infection). The sample titles of this study are shuffled in the database, so cell type and time point are left out; the donor was told from shared clones. The chain is made from TRBV30 and TRBJ2-5, with a weak D call of TRBD2 (5 bases match). Sequencing was carried out using PBMCs or a T cell subset sorted from them (not recorded which). Here is the DNA: TGTGCCTGGAGCTTAGCGCCACAGAACAAGACCCAGTACTTC. Its protein product is CAWSLAPQNKTQYF. The CDR3, completed at both ends by the reference TRBV30 and TRBJ2-5 genes, gives the full variable domain SQTIHQWPATLVQPVGSPLSLECTVEGTSNPNLYWYRQAAGRGLQLLFYSVGIGQISSEVPQNLSASRPQDRQFILSSKKLLLSDSGFYLCAWSLAPQNKTQYFGPGTRLLVL.